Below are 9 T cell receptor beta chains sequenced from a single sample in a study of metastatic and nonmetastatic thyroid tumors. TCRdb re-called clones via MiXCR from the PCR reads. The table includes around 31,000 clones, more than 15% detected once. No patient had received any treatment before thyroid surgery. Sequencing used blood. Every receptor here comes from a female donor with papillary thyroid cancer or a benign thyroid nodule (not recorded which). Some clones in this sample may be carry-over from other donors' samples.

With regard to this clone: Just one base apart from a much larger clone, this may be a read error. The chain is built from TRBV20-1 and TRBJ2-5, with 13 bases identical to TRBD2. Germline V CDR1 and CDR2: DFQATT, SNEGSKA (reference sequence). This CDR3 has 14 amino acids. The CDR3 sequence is CGATSGGARETQYF. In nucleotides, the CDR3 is TGCGGTGCTACTAGCGGGGGGGCTCGGGAGACCCAGTACTTC.

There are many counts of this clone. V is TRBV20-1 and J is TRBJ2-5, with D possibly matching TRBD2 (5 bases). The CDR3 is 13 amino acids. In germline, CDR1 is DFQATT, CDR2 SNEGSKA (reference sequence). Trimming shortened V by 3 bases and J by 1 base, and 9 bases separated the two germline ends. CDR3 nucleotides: TGCAGTGCTAGTTGGCTAGCCCAAGAGACCCAGTACTTC. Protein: CSASWLAQETQYF.

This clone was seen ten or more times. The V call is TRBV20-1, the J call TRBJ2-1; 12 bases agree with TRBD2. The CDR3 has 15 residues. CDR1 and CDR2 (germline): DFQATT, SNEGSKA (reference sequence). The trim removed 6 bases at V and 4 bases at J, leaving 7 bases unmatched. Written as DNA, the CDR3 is TGCAGTGCCCCCGTAGGACTAGCGGGATACAATGAGCAGTTCTTC. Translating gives CSAPVGLAGYNEQFF.

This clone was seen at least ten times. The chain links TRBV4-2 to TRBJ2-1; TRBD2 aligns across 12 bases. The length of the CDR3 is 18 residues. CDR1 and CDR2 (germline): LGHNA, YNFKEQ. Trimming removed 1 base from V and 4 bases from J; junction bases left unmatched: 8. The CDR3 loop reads CASSQVGLAGTPYNEQFF. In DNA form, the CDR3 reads TGTGCCAGCAGCCAAGTAGGACTAGCGGGGACCCCGTACAATGAGCAGTTCTTC.

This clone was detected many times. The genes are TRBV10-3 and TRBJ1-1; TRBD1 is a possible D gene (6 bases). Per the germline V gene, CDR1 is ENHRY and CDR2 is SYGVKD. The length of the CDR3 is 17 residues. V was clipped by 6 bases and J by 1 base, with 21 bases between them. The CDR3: CAIRPWTAGSQNTEAFF. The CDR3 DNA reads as TGTGCCATCAGGCCTTGGACAGCCGGATCCCAGAACACTGAAGCTTTCTTT.

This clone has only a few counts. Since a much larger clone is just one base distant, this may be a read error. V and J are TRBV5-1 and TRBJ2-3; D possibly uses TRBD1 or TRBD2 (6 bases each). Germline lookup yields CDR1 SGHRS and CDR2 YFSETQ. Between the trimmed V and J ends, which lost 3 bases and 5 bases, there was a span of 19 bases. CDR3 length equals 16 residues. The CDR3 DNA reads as TGCGCCAGCAGCTCGGAGGGCAGGGGAGTGAAAGATACGCAGTATTTT. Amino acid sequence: CASSSEGRGVKDTQYF.

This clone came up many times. The CDR3 sequence: CASSLAPGMDTEAFF. The CDR3 DNA is TGTGCCAGCAGCTTAGCGCCGGGGATGGACACTGAAGCTTTCTTT. This chain connects TRBV7-9 to TRBJ1-1; D is unresolved. With 0 bases removed from V and 3 bases from J, the gap between germline ends came to 11 bases. The V gene's germline CDR1 is SEHNR and CDR2 FQNEAQ (reference sequence). The CDR3 consists of 15 residues.

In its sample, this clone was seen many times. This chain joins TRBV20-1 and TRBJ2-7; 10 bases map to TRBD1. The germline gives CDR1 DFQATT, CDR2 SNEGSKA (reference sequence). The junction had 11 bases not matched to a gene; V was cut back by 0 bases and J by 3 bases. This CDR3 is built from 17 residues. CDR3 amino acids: CSARDGGTGDYRYEQYF. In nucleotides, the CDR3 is TGCAGTGCTAGAGATGGGGGGACAGGGGACTATCGCTACGAGCAGTACTTC.

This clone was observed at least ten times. DNA for the CDR3: TGTGCCAGCAGCGTGACCACTGGGAACTATGGCTACACCTTC. It specifies CASSVTTGNYGYTF. The chain has TRBV9 and TRBJ1-2; D is unclear. CDR3 length: 14 amino acids. The germline gives CDR1 SGDLS, CDR2 YYNGEE. Trimming shortened V by 2 bases and J by 2 bases, and 10 bases separated the two germline ends. Supplemented by reference TRBV9 and TRBJ1-2, the full variable domain reads DSGVTQTPKHLITATGQRVTLRCSPRSGDLSVYWYQQSLDQGLQFLIQYYNGEERAKGNILERFSAQQFPDLHSELNLSSLELGDSALYFCASSVTTGNYGYTFGSGTRLTVV.